This TCR beta chain was found in a study of shared clonotypes between healthy human individuals. Across the study: Donors were two women and a few men aged 18 to 49. Each donor contributed plates that comprised three CD4 naive, three CD4 memory, two CD8 naive and one CD8 memory.

Findings and limits, study-wide: Memory subsets generally showed lower estimated richness than naive subsets.

On sorted subsets, replicate PCRs used roughly 220 ng DNA, or tens of thousands of T cell genomes. Profiled with immunoSEQ multiplex PCR; TCRdb holds only in-frame clones, not every one. The sample yields 800,000 to 950,000 clones, just over 95% seen once. Naive CD8 populations comprised CD45RO-negative cells positively selected for CCR7, excluding terminally differentiated effector memory CD45RA+ cells. With respect to this clone: As yet, its antigen is unknown.

The sample consisted of naive CD8+ T cells sorted from blood. The receptor comes from a man aged 25 to 40 in good health.

CDR3: CASSFRTANLYEQYF. The CDR3 DNA is TGTGCCAGCAGTTTCCGGACAGCCAACCTCTACGAGCAGTACTTC. V gene TRBV28 combines with J gene TRBJ2-7; a weak D match, TRBD1 (6 bases). V lost 3 bases and J 3 bases, leaving 15 bases between the germline ends. There are 15 residues in the CDR3. CDR1 is MDHEN and CDR2 is SYDVKM in the germline V gene.